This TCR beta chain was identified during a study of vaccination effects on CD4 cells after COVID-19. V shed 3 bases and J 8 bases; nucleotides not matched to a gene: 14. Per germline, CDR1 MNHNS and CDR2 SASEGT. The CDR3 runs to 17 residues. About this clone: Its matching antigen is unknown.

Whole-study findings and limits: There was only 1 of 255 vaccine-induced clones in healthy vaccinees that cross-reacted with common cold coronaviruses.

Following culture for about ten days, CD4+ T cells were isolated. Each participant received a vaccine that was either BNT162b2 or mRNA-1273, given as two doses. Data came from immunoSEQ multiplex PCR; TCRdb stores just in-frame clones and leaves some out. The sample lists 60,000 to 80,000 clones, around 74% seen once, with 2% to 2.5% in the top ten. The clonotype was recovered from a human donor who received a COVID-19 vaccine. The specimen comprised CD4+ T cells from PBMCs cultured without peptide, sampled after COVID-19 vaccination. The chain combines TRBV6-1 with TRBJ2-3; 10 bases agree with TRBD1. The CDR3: CASSDREGQGSVGTQYF. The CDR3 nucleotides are TGTGCCAGCAGTGACCGTGAGGGACAGGGGAGCGTCGGTACGCAGTATTTT.